What follows describes a single T cell receptor beta chain. Its antigen remains unknown. V lost 1 base, J lost 0 bases, and 13 bases lay in between. Per germline, CDR1 LNHNV and CDR2 YYDKDF (reference sequence). The CDR3 has 16 amino acids. This specimen belongs to a study of shared clonotypes between healthy human individuals. Study-wide context: Researchers drew samples from two women and a few men aged 18 to 49. Whole-study results and caveats: Around 5% of naive CD4 clonotypes were common to several donors.

The assay used deep level. The assay was immunoSEQ multiplex PCR, and TCRdb's table has in-frame clones only and misses some. The sample has around 1.9 million clones, under 95% seen once. Positively selected for CCR7, the CD45RO-negative cells used as naive CD8 cells excluded terminally differentiated effector memory CD45RA+ cells. HIV-negative, healthy adults without recent acute infections or vaccinations were the donors. This chain connects TRBV15 to TRBJ2-7; D gene uncertain. The source is a man aged 18 to 29 in good health. Some clones in this sample may be carry-over from other donors' samples. Sequences were obtained from naive CD8+ T cells from PBMCs. DNA of the CDR3: TGTGCCACCAGCAGAGCTGGTCGGACCCTCTCCTACGAGCAGTACTTC. It translates to CATSRAGRTLSYEQYF.